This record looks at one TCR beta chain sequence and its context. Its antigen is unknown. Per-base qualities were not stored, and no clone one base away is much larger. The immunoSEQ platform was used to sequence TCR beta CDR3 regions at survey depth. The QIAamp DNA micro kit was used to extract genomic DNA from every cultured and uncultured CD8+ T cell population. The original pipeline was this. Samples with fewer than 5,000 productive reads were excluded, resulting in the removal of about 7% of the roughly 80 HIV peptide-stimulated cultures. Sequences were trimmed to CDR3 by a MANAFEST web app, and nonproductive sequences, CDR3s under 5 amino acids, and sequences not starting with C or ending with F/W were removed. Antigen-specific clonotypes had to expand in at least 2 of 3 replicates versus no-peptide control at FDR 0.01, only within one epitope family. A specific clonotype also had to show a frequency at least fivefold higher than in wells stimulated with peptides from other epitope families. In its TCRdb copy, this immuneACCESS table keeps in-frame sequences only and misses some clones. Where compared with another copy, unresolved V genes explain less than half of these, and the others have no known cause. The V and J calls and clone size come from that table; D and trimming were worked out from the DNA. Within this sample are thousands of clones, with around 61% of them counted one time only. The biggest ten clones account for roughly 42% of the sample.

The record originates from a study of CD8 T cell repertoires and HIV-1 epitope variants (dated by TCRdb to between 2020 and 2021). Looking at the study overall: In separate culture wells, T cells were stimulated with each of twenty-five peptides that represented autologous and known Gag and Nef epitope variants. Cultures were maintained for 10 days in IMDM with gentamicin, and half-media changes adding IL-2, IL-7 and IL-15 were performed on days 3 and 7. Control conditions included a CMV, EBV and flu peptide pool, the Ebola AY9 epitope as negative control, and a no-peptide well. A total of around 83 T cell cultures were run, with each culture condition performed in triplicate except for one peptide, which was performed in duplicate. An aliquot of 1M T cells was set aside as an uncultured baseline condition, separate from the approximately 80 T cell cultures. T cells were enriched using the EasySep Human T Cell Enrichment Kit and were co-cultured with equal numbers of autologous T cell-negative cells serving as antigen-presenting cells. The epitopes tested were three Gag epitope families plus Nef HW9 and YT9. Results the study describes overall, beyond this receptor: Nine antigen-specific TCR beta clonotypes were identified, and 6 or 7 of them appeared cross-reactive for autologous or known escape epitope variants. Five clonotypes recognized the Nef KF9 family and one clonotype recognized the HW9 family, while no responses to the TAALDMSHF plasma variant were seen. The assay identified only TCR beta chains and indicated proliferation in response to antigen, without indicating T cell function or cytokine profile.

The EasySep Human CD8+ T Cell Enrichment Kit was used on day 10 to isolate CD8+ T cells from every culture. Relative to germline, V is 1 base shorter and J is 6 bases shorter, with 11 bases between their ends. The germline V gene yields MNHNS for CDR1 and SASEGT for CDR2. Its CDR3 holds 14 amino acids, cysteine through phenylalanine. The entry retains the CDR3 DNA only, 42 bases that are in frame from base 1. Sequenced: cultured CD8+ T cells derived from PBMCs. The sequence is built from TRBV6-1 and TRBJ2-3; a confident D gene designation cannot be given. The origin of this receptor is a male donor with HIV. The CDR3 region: CASSEGTQVDTQYF. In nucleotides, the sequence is TGTGCCAGCAGTGAAGGGACCCAGGTGGATACGCAGTATTTT.